A selection of T cell receptor beta chains follows, all from one sample in a study of CD8 T cells in ankylosing spondylitis. One entry per CDR3 protein results from TCRdb running MiXCR on the 5' RACE reads. This table has roughly 450,000 distinct CDR3 sequences, 26% appearing once. The sequenced sample consisted of blood, either unsorted or a sorted T cell fraction (not recorded which). The receptor source for this set is a male donor with ankylosing spondylitis. CDR3s include the opening cysteine and the closing phenylalanine or tryptophan. A D gene is named only where the DNA matches it firmly. For some rows the clone size is stated as once, few or many, or as a class when expanded; others skip it.

size	J	D	V	DNA	CDR3
few	TRBJ1-2	NA	TRBV5-5	TGTGCCAGCAGCCCAGACAGTGCTAACTATGGCTACACCTTC	CASSPDSANYGYTF
few	TRBJ2-7	TRBD1	TRBV4-1	TGCGCCAGCAGCCGAGGGGACAGAGATTCCTACGAGCAGTACTTC	CASSRGDRDSYEQYF
few	TRBJ2-5	NA	TRBV18	TGTGCCAGCTCACCAAGACAGCAAGAGACCCAGTACTTC	CASSPRQQETQYF
few	TRBJ2-3	TRBD2	TRBV5-1	TGCGCCAGCAGCTTAACTAGCGCCATAGATACGCAGTATTTT	CASSLTSAIDTQYF
few	TRBJ1-5	NA	TRBV2	TGTGCCAGCGGCCCGACTGATAGCAATCAGCCCCAGCATTTT	CASGPTDSNQPQHF
NA	TRBJ2-7	NA	TRBV7-9	TGTGCCAGCAGCGCCCGGGAGTACGAGCAGTACTTC	CASSAREYEQYF
few	TRBJ1-6	TRBD1	TRBV20-1	TGCAGTGGCGCCCGGGACAGAGATAATTCACCCCTCCACTTT	CSGARDRDNSPLHF
few	TRBJ2-1	TRBD2	TRBV24-1	TGTGCCACCAGTGACCCGGGACTAGCGGGGGGAAACAATGAGCAGTTCTTC	CATSDPGLAGGNNEQFF
few	TRBJ2-7	NA	TRBV20-1	TGCAGTGCTAGTGGGGTGGGAGGTCACTACGAGCAGTACTTC	CSASGVGGHYEQYF
few	TRBJ1-6	NA	TRBV11-2	TGTGCCAGCAGCTCAGAATACGCCTATAATTCACCCCTCCACTTT	CASSSEYAYNSPLHF
NA	TRBJ2-3	NA	TRBV12-3/TRBV12-4	TGTGCCAGCAGTTTTAACCGTAAGGATACGCAGTATTTT	CASSFNRKDTQYF
NA	TRBJ2-1	NA	TRBV20-1	TGCAGTGCTTCTACCGGGACTCACGGTAATGAGCAGTTCTTC	CSASTGTHGNEQFF
many	TRBJ2-1	TRBD2	TRBV4-2	TGTGCCAGCAGCCAAGGGGGACTAGCGGGAGCCAATGAGCAGTTCTTC	CASSQGGLAGANEQFF
NA	TRBJ1-2	NA	TRBV28	TGTGCCAGCAGTTTACAACTGAACTATGGCTACACCTTC	CASSLQLNYGYTF